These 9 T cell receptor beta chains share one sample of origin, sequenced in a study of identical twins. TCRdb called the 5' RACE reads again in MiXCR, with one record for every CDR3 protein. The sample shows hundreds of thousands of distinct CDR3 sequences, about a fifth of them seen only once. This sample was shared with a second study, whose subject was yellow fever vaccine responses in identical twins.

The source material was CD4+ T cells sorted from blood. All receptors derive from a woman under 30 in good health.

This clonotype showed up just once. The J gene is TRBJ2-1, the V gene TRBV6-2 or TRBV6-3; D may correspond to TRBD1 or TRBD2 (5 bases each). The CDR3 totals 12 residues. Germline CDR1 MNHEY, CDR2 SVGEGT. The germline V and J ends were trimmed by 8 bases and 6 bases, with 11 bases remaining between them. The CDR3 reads CASDGTANEQFF. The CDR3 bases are TGTGCCAGCGACGGGACGGCCAATGAGCAGTTCTTC.

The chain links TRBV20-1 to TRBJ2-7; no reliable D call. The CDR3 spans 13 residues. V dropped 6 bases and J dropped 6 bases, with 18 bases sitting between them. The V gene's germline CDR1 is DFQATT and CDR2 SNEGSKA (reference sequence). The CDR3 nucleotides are TGCAGTGCACCGAACTCCGTTGGCGGCGAGCAGTACGTC. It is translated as CSAPNSVGGEQYV.

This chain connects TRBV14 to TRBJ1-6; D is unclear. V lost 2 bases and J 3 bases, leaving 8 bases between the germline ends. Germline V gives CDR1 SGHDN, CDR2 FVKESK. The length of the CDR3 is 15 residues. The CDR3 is CASSQLDLYNSPLHF. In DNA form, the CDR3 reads TGTGCCAGCAGCCAACTAGACCTCTATAATTCACCCCTCCACTTT.

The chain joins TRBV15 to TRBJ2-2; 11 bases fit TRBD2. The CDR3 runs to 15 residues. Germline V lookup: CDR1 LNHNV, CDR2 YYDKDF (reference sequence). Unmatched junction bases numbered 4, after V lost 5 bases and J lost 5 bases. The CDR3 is CATSGLAGGTGELFF. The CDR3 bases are TGTGCCACCAGCGGTCTAGCGGGGGGAACCGGGGAGCTGTTTTTT.

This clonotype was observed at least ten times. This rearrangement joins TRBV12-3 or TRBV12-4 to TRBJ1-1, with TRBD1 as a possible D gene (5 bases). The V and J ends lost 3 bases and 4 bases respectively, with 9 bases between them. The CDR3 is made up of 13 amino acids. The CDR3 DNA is TGTGCCAGCAGTTTTACGGGGGGCACTGAAGCTTTCTTT. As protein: CASSFTGGTEAFF.

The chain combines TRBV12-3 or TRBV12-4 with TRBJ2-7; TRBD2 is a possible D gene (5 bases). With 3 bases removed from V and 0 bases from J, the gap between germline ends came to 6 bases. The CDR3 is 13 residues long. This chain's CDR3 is CASSLEVSYEQYV. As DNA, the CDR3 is TGTGCCAGCAGTTTGGAGGTCTCCTACGAGCAGTACGTC.

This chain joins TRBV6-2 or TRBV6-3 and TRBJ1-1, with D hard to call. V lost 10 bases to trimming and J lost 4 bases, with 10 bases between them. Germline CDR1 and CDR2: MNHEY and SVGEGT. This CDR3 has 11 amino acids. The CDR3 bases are TGTGCCACCAACCAAGGCACTGAAGCTTTCTTT. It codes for CATNQGTEAFF.

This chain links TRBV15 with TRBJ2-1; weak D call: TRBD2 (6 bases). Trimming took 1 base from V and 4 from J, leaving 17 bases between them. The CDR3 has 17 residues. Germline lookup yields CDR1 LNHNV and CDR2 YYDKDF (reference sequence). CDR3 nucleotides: TGTGCCACCAGCAGAGTTGCGGGAACAAATATTTACAATGAGCAGTTCTTC. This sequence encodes CATSRVAGTNIYNEQFF.

The CDR3 here is CASSPQGQGSYEQYF. CDR3 bases: TGTGCCAGCAGCCCCCAAGGACAGGGGAGTTACGAGCAGTACTTC. The chain is built from TRBV28 and TRBJ2-7; 9 nucleotides line up with TRBD1. CDR3 length: 15 residues. Losses at the gene ends were 6 bases for V and 4 bases for J; bases not matched to a gene: 10. Germline V gene data show CDR1 as MDHEN and CDR2 as SYDVKM.